This TCR beta chain was documented in a study of blood T cells in healthy people across ages (dated by TCRdb to the mid-2010s). About the full investigation: In model experiments, template switching captured roughly one uniquely barcoded TCR beta cDNA molecule for every two T cells. The study measured age-related changes in TCR beta repertoire diversity using deep sequencing normalized with unique cDNA molecular identifiers. Four age groups were formed from the donors: young (average approximately 15 years), middle-aged (approximately 41), aged (about 62) and long-lived (about 80). To avoid experimental bias, donors of different ages were randomly spread across the sequencing lanes. For two donors (one aged 18 to 29 and one aged 80 or older), the study analyzed two additional independent replicas of 1 million unique cDNA reads from the same blood draw.

The paper as a whole reports these results and caveats: Conclusive comparison of naive and antigen-experienced compartments was prevented by the profiling of bulk unsorted PBMCs. A strong correlation was found between observed TCR beta diversity and the percentage of naive T cells measured by flow cytometry. Because the CMV infection status of the donors was unknown, age-related changes in expanded clonotypes may potentially have been confounded. Estimates of total diversity from one million sequenced T cells were regarded as lower bounds and underestimates. Compared with the aged group, the long-lived group had more naive CD4+ T cells, fewer expanded clones and increased TCR diversity, suggesting age selection. Observed TCR beta diversity per million T cells fell roughly linearly with age, and a significant reduction was already apparent by age about 43.

On this clonotype: Its antigen has not been determined. At one boundary the junction diverges from the germline segment, which might be a read error.

Systemically healthy Caucasian individuals from Russia, some 38 in total and aged about 6 to 95 years, were included as donors. Around 10 milliliters of peripheral blood were collected from each donor into EDTA-treated Vacutainer tubes. Ficoll-Paque density-gradient centrifugation was used to isolate PBMCs, with at least 6 million per sample. Total RNA was extracted from PBMCs with Trizol reagent, with at least 5 micrograms obtained per sample. Naive CD45RAhigh/CD27high T cell percentages were measured by flow cytometry on a PBMC aliquot from every donor. The library was obtained by 5' RACE. TCRdb records Illumina HiSeq 2500 as the sequencer. A second roughly 6 to 12 cycle PCR used a sample-barcoded 5' primer and a J-beta primer mix. A template-switch 5' adaptor carrying 12 random nucleotides introduced a unique molecular identifier onto each TCR beta cDNA molecule. Each sample yielded at least 2.5 million CDR3-containing paired-end reads. First-strand cDNA synthesis was performed from all RNA using the Mint cDNA synthesis kit, with priming by a TRBC-specific oligonucleotide. After uracil-DNA glycosylase treatment, a first 18-cycle PCR used universal primers M1SS and BC2_uni_R on all cDNA. From the authors' description of their analysis: Normalization of each sample was performed by random selection of 1 million high-quality reads, each carrying a distinct molecular identifier. Reads sharing molecular identifiers were discarded rather than binned into consensus sequences. MiTCR, run with a Q25 quality threshold and the strictest error-elimination algorithm, handled CDR3 identification, clonotype clustering and error correction. A nonparametric unseen species model with Euler transformation was used to estimate lower-bound total TCR beta diversity. TCRdb handled the public reads itself, with Q25 trimming in fastp and clone calling in MiXCR, and kept productive beta chains. CDR3 protein duplicates are merged, each entry listing the most common genes and DNA. V and J calls and clone size were set by TCRdb, not the authors. The sample includes 270,000 or so distinct CDR3 sequences, with roughly 26% observed a single time. Together, the top ten hold roughly 30% of the sample.

Taken from the germline V gene (reference sequence), the CDR1 and CDR2 loops are DFQATT and SNEGSKA. The CDR3 has 11 amino acids, counting the end cysteine and phenylalanine. The read is trimmed to its CDR3 DNA, 33 bases read in frame from base 1. Input material: blood. Recombination joined TRBV20-1 with TRBJ1-1, with a tentative D gene TRBD1 over 5 matching bases. This TCR was recovered from a woman in her 70s in good health. The sequenced DNA is TGCAGTGGTAGAGGGGTAGGAGAAGCTTTCTTT. This is translated as CSGRGVGEAFF.